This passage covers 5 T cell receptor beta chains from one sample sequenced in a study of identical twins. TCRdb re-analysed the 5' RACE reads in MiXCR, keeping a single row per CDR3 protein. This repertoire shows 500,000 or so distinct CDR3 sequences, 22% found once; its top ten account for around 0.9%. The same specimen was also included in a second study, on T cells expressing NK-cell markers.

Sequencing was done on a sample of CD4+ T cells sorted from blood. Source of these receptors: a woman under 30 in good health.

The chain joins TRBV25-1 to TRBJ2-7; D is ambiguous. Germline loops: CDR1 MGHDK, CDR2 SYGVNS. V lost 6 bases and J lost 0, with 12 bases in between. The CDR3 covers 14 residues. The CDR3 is CASRASEDSYEQYF. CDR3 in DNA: TGTGCCAGCAGAGCATCCGAGGACTCCTACGAGCAGTACTTC.

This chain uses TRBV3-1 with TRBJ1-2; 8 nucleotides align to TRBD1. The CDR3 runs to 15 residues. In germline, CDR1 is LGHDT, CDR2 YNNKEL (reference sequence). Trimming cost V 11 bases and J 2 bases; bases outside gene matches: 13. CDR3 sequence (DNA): TGTGCCTCCTGCCAAGGCAGGGGGCGAAACTATGGCTACACCTTC. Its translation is CASCQGRGRNYGYTF.

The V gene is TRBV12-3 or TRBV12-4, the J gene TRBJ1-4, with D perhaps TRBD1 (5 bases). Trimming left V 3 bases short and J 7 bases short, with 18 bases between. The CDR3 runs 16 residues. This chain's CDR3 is CASSFVRVEESEKLFF. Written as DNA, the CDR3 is TGTGCCAGCAGTTTCGTCAGGGTAGAAGAGAGTGAAAAACTGTTTTTT.

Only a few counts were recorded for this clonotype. The CDR3 DNA reads TGTGCCAGCAGTTCCCGGACTAGCGGGCAGTACTTC. Encoded protein: CASSSRTSGQYF. This chain uses TRBV6-2 or TRBV6-3 with TRBJ2-7, with 10 positions matching TRBD2. The V and J ends lost 4 bases and 9 bases, in that order; junction bases with no gene match: 3. From germline, CDR1 is MNHEY and CDR2 SVGEGT. CDR3 size: 12 residues.

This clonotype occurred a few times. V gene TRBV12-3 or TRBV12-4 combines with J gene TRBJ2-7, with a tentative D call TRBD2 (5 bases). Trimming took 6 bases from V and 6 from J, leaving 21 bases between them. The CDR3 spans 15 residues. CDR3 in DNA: TGTGCCAGCAGCTACCCATATGAGGGCCGGGGCGAGCAGTACTTC. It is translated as CASSYPYEGRGEQYF.